This T cell receptor beta chain comes out of a study of CXCR3-negative and CXCR3-positive naive CD8 T cells. This CDR3 is 16 amino acids long. The germline V gene has CDR1 DFQATT and CDR2 SNEGSKA (reference sequence). Findings and limits, study-wide: When CXCR3-positive naive cells were set against CXCR3-negative naive cells, the former had more hydrophobic TRB CDR3s.

The authors prepared UMI-labeled TRB cDNA libraries by 5' RACE. TCRdb re-called the 5' RACE reads; one entry per CDR3 protein, DNA not given. This sample contains more than 100,000 distinct CDR3 sequences. For this clonotype: What it recognizes is unknown.

This sequence joins TRBV20-1 and TRBJ2-1; TCRdb picks TRBD1, but there is no DNA to check that call. Sequenced material: naive CXCR3+ CD8+ T cells from blood. The subset is: CD45RO-CCR7+CD27+CD95- naive CD8+ T cells expressing CXCR3 (TNR3+). This clonotype originated in a human donor in good health. Some clones in this sample may be carry-over from other donors' samples. CDR3 region: CSASPSGQGLYNEQFF.